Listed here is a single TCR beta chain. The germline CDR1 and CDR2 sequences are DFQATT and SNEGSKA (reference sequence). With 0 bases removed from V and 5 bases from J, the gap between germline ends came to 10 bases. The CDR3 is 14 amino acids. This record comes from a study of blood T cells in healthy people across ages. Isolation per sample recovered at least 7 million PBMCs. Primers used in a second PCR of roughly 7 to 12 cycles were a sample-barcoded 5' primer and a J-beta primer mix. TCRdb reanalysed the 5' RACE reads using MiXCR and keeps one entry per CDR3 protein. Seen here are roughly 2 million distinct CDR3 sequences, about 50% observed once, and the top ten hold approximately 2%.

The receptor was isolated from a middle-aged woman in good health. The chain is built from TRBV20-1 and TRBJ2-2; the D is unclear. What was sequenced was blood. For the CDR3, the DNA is TGCAGTGCTAGAGAATGGCGGAGAACCGGGGAGCTGTTTTTT. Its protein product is CSAREWRRTGELFF.